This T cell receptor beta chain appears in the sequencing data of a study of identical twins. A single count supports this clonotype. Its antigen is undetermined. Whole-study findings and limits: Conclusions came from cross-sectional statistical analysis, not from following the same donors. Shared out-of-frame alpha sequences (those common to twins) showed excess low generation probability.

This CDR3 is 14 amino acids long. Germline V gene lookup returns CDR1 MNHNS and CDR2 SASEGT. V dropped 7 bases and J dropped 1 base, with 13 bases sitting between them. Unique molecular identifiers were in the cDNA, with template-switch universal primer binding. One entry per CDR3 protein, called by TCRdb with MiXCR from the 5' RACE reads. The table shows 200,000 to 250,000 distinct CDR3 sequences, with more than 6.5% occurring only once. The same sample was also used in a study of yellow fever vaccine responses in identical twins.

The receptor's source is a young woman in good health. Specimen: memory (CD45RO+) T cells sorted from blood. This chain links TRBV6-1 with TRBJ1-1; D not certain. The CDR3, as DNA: TGTGCCAGCAAAAGGTTAAGACCGAACACTGAAGCTTTCTTT. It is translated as CASKRLRPNTEAFF.